This is a list of T cell receptor beta chains from one sample in a study of early T cells in non-severe SARS-CoV-2 infection. MiXCR was run by TCRdb on the 5' RACE reads, yielding one entry per CDR3 protein. The sample records around 58,000 distinct CDR3 sequences, under 15% being singletons. The sample in question was whole blood, obtained at baseline. The receptor set was obtained from an adult who was a healthcare worker with PCR-confirmed SARS-CoV-2 infection or an uninfected control (not recorded which). Both conserved end residues are part of each CDR3. A D gene is named only where the DNA matches it firmly. Rows give clone size only sometimes, using once, few, many, or a class for an expanded clone.

d_call	j_call	clone_size	v_call	cdr3_aa	cdr3_nt
NA	TRBJ1-3	few	TRBV5-5	CASRRDRGNTIYF	TGTGCCAGCAGACGGGACCGCGGAAACACCATATATTTT
TRBD1	TRBJ1-5	few	TRBV12-3/TRBV12-4	CASSLGRGGMSSNQPQHF	TGTGCCAGCAGTTTAGGCAGGGGGGGAATGTCTAGTAATCAGCCCCAGCATTTT
NA	TRBJ1-3	few	TRBV6-5	CASRSVLSGNTIYF	TGTGCCAGCAGATCCGTTCTCTCTGGAAACACCATATATTTT
NA	TRBJ1-1	few	TRBV6-1	CASSGGRTEAFF	TGTGCCAGCAGCGGGGGAAGAACTGAAGCTTTCTTT
NA	TRBJ1-5	NA	TRBV20-1	CSAFPNNQPQHF	TGCAGTGCGTTCCCGAATAATCAGCCCCAGCATTTT
NA	TRBJ2-5	NA	TRBV29-1	CSVVRTVQETQYF	TGCAGCGTTGTCAGAACAGTACAAGAGACCCAGTACTTC
TRBD1	TRBJ1-1	few	TRBV28	CASSSGQGKAEAFF	TGTGCCAGCAGTTCAGGACAGGGGAAGGCTGAAGCTTTCTTT
NA	TRBJ2-1	many	TRBV5-4	CASSSGYEQFF	TGTGCCAGCAGCTCCGGGTATGAGCAGTTCTTC
TRBD1	TRBJ2-1	NA	TRBV5-1	CASWIGTGSHNEQFF	TGCGCCAGCTGGATAGGGACAGGGAGTCACAATGAGCAGTTCTTC
TRBD1	TRBJ2-6	once	TRBV6-5	CASSRAGTGLSGANVLTF	TGTGCCAGCAGCCGAGCCGGGACAGGTCTCTCTGGGGCCAACGTCCTGACTTTC
TRBD1	TRBJ2-7	NA	TRBV28	CASRQGQGQNKQYF	TGTGCCAGCAGGCAAGGACAGGGGCAAAATAAGCAGTACTTC
NA	TRBJ2-1	NA	TRBV7-8	CASSLVGGTYNEQFF	TGTGCCAGCAGCTTAGTAGGCGGGACGTACAATGAGCAGTTCTTC
NA	TRBJ1-4	many	TRBV3-1	CASGSEKLFF	TGTGCCAGCGGTAGTGAAAAACTGTTTTTT
NA	TRBJ2-4	many	TRBV21-1	CASSTPRWIRRNIQYF	TGTGCCAGCAGCACCCCCAGGTGGATTCGGCGTAACATTCAGTACTTC
TRBD1	TRBJ2-7	NA	TRBV5-4	CASSPSTGKQYF	TGTGCCAGCAGCCCTTCGACAGGGAAACAGTACTTC
TRBD1	TRBJ2-3	NA	TRBV27	CASSSGTGPDTDTQYF	TGTGCCAGCAGTTCGGGGACAGGGCCAGACACAGATACGCAGTATTTT
NA	TRBJ2-1	few	TRBV5-4	CASSLRTTYNEQFF	TGTGCCAGCAGCTTGAGGACTACGTACAATGAGCAGTTCTTC
NA	TRBJ2-3	few	TRBV10-2	CASSEGARGPSTDTQYF	TGCGCCAGCAGTGAGGGCGCCAGAGGGCCTAGCACAGATACGCAGTATTTT
NA	TRBJ1-4	NA	TRBV10-2	CASRAPATNEKLFF	TGCGCCAGCAGAGCACCGGCAACTAATGAAAAACTGTTTTTT
NA	TRBJ2-3	many	TRBV7-8	CASTLFDTQYF	TGTGCCAGCACCCTATTCGATACGCAGTATTTT
NA	TRBJ2-3	few	TRBV20-1	CSASGGGERDTQYF	TGCAGTGCTAGTGGTGGCGGCGAGAGGGATACGCAGTATTTT
NA	TRBJ2-3	NA	TRBV7-9	CASSLSRPDTQYF	TGTGCCAGCAGCTTATCCCGACCAGATACGCAGTATTTT
TRBD1	TRBJ2-2	many	TRBV6-1	CASSPQTGGTGELFF	TGTGCCAGCAGTCCCCAGACAGGGGGCACCGGGGAGCTGTTTTTT
TRBD2	TRBJ2-5	NA	TRBV5-1	CASRRSGDRGETQYF	TGCGCCAGCAGACGCAGCGGGGACCGGGGTGAGACCCAGTACTTC
NA	TRBJ2-2	many	TRBV11-2	CASNPSSDFRLGGELFF	TGTGCCAGCAACCCATCCTCGGACTTCCGTCTGGGCGGGGAGCTGTTTTTT
TRBD2	TRBJ2-7	few	TRBV5-1	CASSWEGLTHEQYF	TGCGCCAGCAGCTGGGAGGGCCTAACCCACGAGCAGTACTTC
NA	TRBJ1-5	NA	TRBV19	CASIASSNGNQPQHF	TGTGCCAGTATAGCGTCCAGCAATGGAAATCAGCCCCAGCATTTT
NA	TRBJ1-3	many	TRBV3-1	CASSQSRGPGNTIYF	TGTGCCAGCAGCCAATCCCGTGGCCCTGGAAACACCATATATTTT
TRBD1	TRBJ1-4	NA	TRBV4-1	CASSQEKDRAEKLFF	TGCGCCAGCAGCCAAGAAAAGGACAGGGCTGAAAAACTGTTTTTT
NA	TRBJ1-5	NA	TRBV12-3/TRBV12-4	CASSRGGSEGNQPQHF	TGTGCCAGCAGCCGGGGGGGCAGTGAGGGCAATCAGCCCCAGCATTTT
NA	TRBJ1-1	NA	TRBV11-3	CASSLEGRTEAFF	TGTGCCAGCAGCTTAGAGGGAAGGACTGAAGCTTTCTTT